A selection of T cell receptor beta chains follows, all from one sample in a study of CD8+ T cells in alopecia areata. The assay was immunoSEQ multiplex PCR, and TCRdb's table has in-frame clones only and misses some. Counted here are 95,000 to 120,000 clones, approximately 59% occurring once; the ten biggest clones make up 20% to 25%. The specimen was CD8+ T cells sorted from blood. The receptors originated from a human donor in good health. The CDR3 runs from the conserved cysteine through the conserved F or W. Each record gives: J gene, clone size, D gene, V gene, CDR3 DNA, CDR3 protein. A D gene is named only where the DNA matches it firmly. Clone size appears in some rows only: once, few, many, or a class for an expanded clone.

TRBJ1-2 | NA | TRBD1 | TRBV9 | TGTGCCAGCAGCGGATTATTGGACAGGGATAGGAACTATGGCTACACCTTC | CASSGLLDRDRNYGYTF
TRBJ1-5 | NA | TRBD1 | TRBV6-4 | TGTGCCAGCGTCGGGACAGGGGTGGGCCAGCCCCAGCATTTT | CASVGTGVGQPQHF
TRBJ2-1 | NA | NA | TRBV2 | TGTGCCAGCTCCGGAGGGGGACAGTCCTACAATGAGCAGTTCTTC | CASSGGGQSYNEQFF
TRBJ1-6 | NA | NA | TRBV7-9 | TGTGCCAGTAAAAGCTCCTATAATTCACCCCTCCACTTT | CASKSSYNSPLHF
TRBJ2-7 | NA | NA | TRBV13 | TGTGCCAGCAGCTTATCAGGGTACTACGAGCAGTACTTC | CASSLSGYYEQYF
TRBJ1-4 | NA | NA | TRBV13 | TGTGCCAGCACCAAGGGCGGGGAAAAACTGTTTTTT | CASTKGGEKLFF
TRBJ2-7 | NA | TRBD1 | TRBV9 | TGTGCCAGCAGCGGCTCCGGGACAGGGGGCGAGCAGTACTTC | CASSGSGTGGEQYF
TRBJ1-1 | NA | NA | TRBV28 | TGTGCCAGCAGGGATGGGCACGGGGTATTTGGGACTGAAGCTTTCTTT | CASRDGHGVFGTEAFF
TRBJ2-7 | NA | NA | TRBV7-3 | TGTGCCAGCAGCCCTGGGGGGCTGGGGCGGCTCTCCTACGAGCAGTACTTC | CASSPGGLGRLSYEQYF
TRBJ1-3 | NA | NA | TRBV30 | TGTGCCTGGAGTGGGTGGGGGGCGGCTGGAAACACCATATATTTT | CAWSGWGAAGNTIYF
TRBJ1-2 | once | NA | TRBV27 | TGTGCCAGCAGCGGGCAGAGTAACTATGGCTACACCTTC | CASSGQSNYGYTF
TRBJ1-4 | few | NA | TRBV7-9 | TGTGCCAGCAGTCCGGGACACAGTAATGAAAAACTGTTTTTT | CASSPGHSNEKLFF
TRBJ1-6 | NA | NA | TRBV7-2 | TGTGCCAGCAGCCCCATGACCGGGTATTCACCCCTCCACTTT | CASSPMTGYSPLHF
TRBJ2-2 | NA | NA | TRBV5-6 | TGTGCCAGCCACTTCCTTAACACCGGGGAGCTGTTTTTT | CASHFLNTGELFF
TRBJ2-7 | NA | TRBD1 | TRBV19 | TGTGCCAGCGGGACAGTGGGCTACGAGCAGTACTTC | CASGTVGYEQYF
TRBJ2-5 | few | NA | TRBV9 | TGTGCCAGCAGCGTAGGGGGCGACGGGGGATCGGGTGAGACCCAGTACTTC | CASSVGGDGGSGETQYF
TRBJ1-4 | NA | NA | TRBV2 | TGTGCCAGCAGTGAAGGCGCAGGGGCGGACGAAAAACTGTTTTTT | CASSEGAGADEKLFF
TRBJ2-4 | NA | TRBD1 | TRBV28 | TGTGCCAGCAGTTTATTGGACAGGGGGGCGACCTTGTACTTC | CASSLLDRGATLYF
TRBJ2-5 | few | NA | TRBV5-1 | TGCGCCAGCAGCTGGACAGTTTTAGAAGAGACCCAGTACTTC | CASSWTVLEETQYF
TRBJ2-1 | few | NA | TRBV5-5 | TGTGCCAGCAGCCTGGGGGTAGGGTATAATGAGCAGTTCTTC | CASSLGVGYNEQFF
TRBJ2-3 | NA | TRBD1 | TRBV29-1 | TGCAGCGGACCCCGGGACAGGTACGAAGATACGCAGTATTTT | CSGPRDRYEDTQYF
TRBJ1-6 | few | NA | TRBV4-1 | TGCGCCAGCAGCCCAAGTTTGGGATTGGATTCACCCCTCCACTTT | CASSPSLGLDSPLHF
TRBJ1-1 | NA | NA | TRBV13 | TGTGCCAGCAGCTTAGGAGGGGATGAAGCTTTCTTT | CASSLGGDEAFF
TRBJ2-7 | NA | TRBD2 | TRBV6-1 | TGTGCCAGCAGCACCCACGAGGGAGGGGAGAACGAGCAGTACTTC | CASSTHEGGENEQYF
TRBJ2-5 | NA | NA | TRBV11-1 | TGTGCCAGCACGCGAAAAGGAGAGACCCAGTACTTC | CASTRKGETQYF
TRBJ1-3 | NA | NA | TRBV25-1 | TGTGCCAGCAGTGGCGGCAGGGAATTCGCTGGAAACACCATATATTTT | CASSGGREFAGNTIYF
TRBJ2-2 | NA | NA | TRBV19 | TGTGCCAGTAGTCCTCGGCCCGGGGAGCTGTTTTTT | CASSPRPGELFF
TRBJ1-2 | NA | NA | TRBV7-9 | TGTGCCAGCAGCTCAATGCAGGGACAATTGGTATGCACCTTC | CASSSMQGQLVCTF
TRBJ2-3 | NA | NA | TRBV9 | TGTGCCAGCAGCGGGACGAGCGGAACTAGCACAGATACGCAGTATTTT | CASSGTSGTSTDTQYF
TRBJ1-1 | NA | NA | TRBV11-2 | TGTGCCAGCAGCTTAGTGGGGGAAGCTTTCTTT | CASSLVGEAFF
TRBJ1-1 | NA | TRBD1 | TRBV28 | TGTGCCAGCAGGGACAGGGGTCGAACTGAAGCTTTCTTT | CASRDRGRTEAFF
TRBJ2-5 | NA | TRBD2 | TRBV5-1 | TGCGCCAGCAGCTTTGGTGTTGTCATCTGGCGGGGGGTTATGTACCAAGAGACCCAGTACTTC | CASSFGVVIWRGVMYQETQYF
TRBJ1-3 | few | NA | TRBV10-2 | TGCGCCAGCAGTGAGTCGAATTTGGCCGGACTTGGAAACACCATATATTTT | CASSESNLAGLGNTIYF
TRBJ2-1 | many | TRBD1 | TRBV6-4 | TGTGCCAGTAGCCCAGGGGGCGAGAGCAATGAGCAGTTCTTC | CASSPGGESNEQFF
TRBJ1-6 | few | NA | TRBV7-2 | TGTGCCAGCAGCTTTATAGGGTCACCCCTCCACTTT | CASSFIGSPLHF
TRBJ1-6 | few | NA | TRBV19 | TGTGCCAGTAGTCCTCAGAGCGGGTCACCCCTCCACTTT | CASSPQSGSPLHF
TRBJ2-7 | NA | NA | TRBV6-5 | TGTGCCAGCAGTTACGCCACAGGAGAGCAGTACTTC | CASSYATGEQYF
TRBJ1-4 | NA | NA | TRBV5-6 | TGTGCCAGCAGCCCCGCCACAGGGCAGCCTAATGAAAAACTGTTTTTT | CASSPATGQPNEKLFF
TRBJ2-7 | NA | TRBD1 | TRBV7-9 | TGTGCCAGCAGATCCGACAGGGAGTTCGCCTACGAGCAGTACTTC | CASRSDREFAYEQYF
TRBJ2-7 | NA | NA | TRBV6-5 | TGTGCCAGCAGTTACTCGTTAATCGGTGGCCTCGGCGAGCAGTACTTC | CASSYSLIGGLGEQYF
TRBJ1-2 | NA | TRBD1 | TRBV2 | TGTGCCAGCACCGAGACAGGGGCCTTC | CASTETGAF
TRBJ2-5 | few | TRBD2 | TRBV27 | TGTGCCAGCAGCCAGCTAGGACTAGCGGGGGAAGAGACCCAGTACTTC | CASSQLGLAGEETQYF
TRBJ2-1 | many | TRBD2 | TRBV19 | TGTGCCAGTAGTATAGCGGGGACTACGGGCAATGAGCAGTTCTTC | CASSIAGTTGNEQFF
TRBJ2-3 | few | TRBD2 | TRBV4-3 | TGCGCCAGCAGCTTCCGGGGGGGGTTCACAGATACGCAGTATTTT | CASSFRGGFTDTQYF
TRBJ1-2 | NA | NA | TRBV6-1 | TGTGCCAGCAGAGACTACAGGGATAGTAGTGGCTACACCTTC | CASRDYRDSSGYTF
TRBJ2-1 | NA | NA | TRBV9 | TGTGCCAGCAGCGTAGGGGGCAACTTGTACAATGAGCAGTTCTTC | CASSVGGNLYNEQFF
TRBJ1-3 | NA | NA | TRBV29-1 | TGCAGCGTTGAAGAGGCGGGGTTTGCTGGAAACACCATATATTTT | CSVEEAGFAGNTIYF
TRBJ1-6 | NA | NA | TRBV7-8 | TGTGCCAGCAGCCCACGACAGTCTCCGAGCTCCTATAATTCACCCCTCCACTTT | CASSPRQSPSSYNSPLHF
TRBJ1-1 | NA | NA | TRBV9 | TGTGCCAGCAGTCACGGGGGAGGGAACACTGAAGCTTTCTTT | CASSHGGGNTEAFF
TRBJ1-2 | NA | NA | TRBV14 | TGTGCCAGCAGCCGACACTCGGGGGGCTACACCTTC | CASSRHSGGYTF
TRBJ2-7 | NA | NA | TRBV11-2 | TGTGCCAGCAGCTTAGGGACGGGATACGAGCAGTACTTC | CASSLGTGYEQYF
TRBJ2-2 | NA | NA | TRBV2 | TGTGCCAGCACATCCCCGGCGAACACCGGGGAGCTGTTTTTT | CASTSPANTGELFF
TRBJ2-6 | few | TRBD2 | TRBV27 | TGTGCCAGCAGTTTGTCTAGCGGGGCTCCTGGGGCCAACGTCCTGACTTTC | CASSLSSGAPGANVLTF
TRBJ1-2 | NA | NA | TRBV27 | TGTGCCAGCAGTTTATCGGTCCAATATGGCTACACCTTC | CASSLSVQYGYTF
TRBJ1-2 | few | NA | TRBV6-1 | TGTGCCAGCAGTGAACTTTCCGGGTTTAACCACGGAAACTATGGCTACACCTTC | CASSELSGFNHGNYGYTF